Reported below is one TCR beta chain. Antigen: not known. This sample was taken from a study of identifying expanded T cells in peripheral blood. Libraries were prepared by immunoSEQ multiplex PCR; TCRdb keeps only in-frame clonotypes and omits some of them. Of approximately 94,000 clones detected, 88% appear once; the ten largest clones hold more than 5.5%. Healthy donors had no documented immune events, such as infections, while sampled. Study-wide points: Clone count variance between roughly 2-week samples rose with total template count. Roughly 1.1 clones differed between technical replicates, versus 16.4 and 19 over time.

CDR1 MNHEY and CDR2 SVGAGI come from the germline V gene. With 0 bases clipped from V and 4 bases from J, the junction kept 4 bases outside the gene matches. The CDR3 runs to 15 residues. Sample: blood. The rearrangement joins TRBV6-5 to TRBJ1-1; 8 bases line up with TRBD1. The origin of this receptor is a person between 18 and 75 years old in good health. For the CDR3, the DNA is TGTGCCAGCAGTTACTCGTGGACAGGGTTCACTGAAGCTTTCTTT. Translation: CASSYSWTGFTEAFF.